These 30 T cell receptor beta chains came from one sample sequenced in a study of T cells in narcolepsy. Sequenced by immunoSEQ multiplex PCR; TCRdb stores in-frame clones only, minus some. In the table there are about 32,000 clones, approximately 79% of which are singletons. Sample: memory (CD45RA-) CD4+ T cells from blood. Source of these receptors: a human donor in good health.

J is TRBJ2-1 and V is TRBV29-1; 7 bases are shared with TRBD2. Germline V gene data show CDR1 as SQVTM and CDR2 as ANQGSEA. The CDR3 sequence is 14 residues long. The V gene end was trimmed by 4 bases and the J gene end by 4 bases; junction bases not matched to a gene: 7. The CDR3 reads CSVATSVGYNEQFF. As DNA, the CDR3 is TGCAGCGTTGCTACTAGCGTCGGGTACAATGAGCAGTTCTTC.

This sequence joins TRBV5-1 and TRBJ2-7; TRBD2 matches at 9 bases. Germline CDR1 is SGHRS and CDR2 is YFSETQ. Trimming at V came to 0 bases and at J to 5 bases, leaving 9 bases not matched to a gene. The CDR3 is made up of 16 amino acids. The CDR3 DNA is TGCGCCAGCAGCTTGGCCTCCGGGACTAGCCTAAACGAGCAGTACTTC. This encodes CASSLASGTSLNEQYF.

Regarding this clone: Other nucleotide sequences in the sample specify the same CDR3. This chain links TRBV27 with TRBJ2-1, with unresolved D. V dropped 0 bases and J dropped 4 bases, with 19 bases sitting between them. CDR1 MNHEY and CDR2 SMNVEV come from the germline V gene (reference sequence). CDR3 size: 18 residues. The CDR3 nucleotides read TGTGCCAGCAGTTTATCCGGCATCGACTTGTTCAGATACAATGAGCAGTTCTTC. Its translation: CASSLSGIDLFRYNEQFF.

V and J are TRBV19 and TRBJ1-1; 8 bases line up with TRBD1. Per germline, CDR1 LNHDA and CDR2 SQIVND (reference sequence). This CDR3 contains 10 residues. V shed 10 bases and J 12 bases; nucleotides not matched to a gene: 7. This CDR3 reads CATMDRVPFF. DNA of the CDR3: TGTGCCACCATGGACAGGGTGCCTTTCTTT. Full variable domain (missing parts from reference TRBV19 and TRBJ1-1): DGGITQSPKYLFRKEGQNVTLSCEQNLNHDAMYWYRQDPGQGLRLIYYSQIVNDFQKGDIAEGYSVSREKKESFPLTVTSAQKNPTAFYLCATMDRVPFFGQGTRLTVV.

The rearrangement links TRBV6-6 to TRBJ2-1, with 15 nucleotides matching TRBD2. The CDR3 has 16 residues. V shed 7 bases, J shed 4 bases, and the junction held 5 bases outside the gene matches. CDR1 MNHNY and CDR2 SVGAGI come from the germline V gene (reference sequence). Here the CDR3 reads CASKGTSGRRYNEQFF. The CDR3 coding sequence is TGTGCCAGCAAAGGGACTAGCGGGAGGCGATACAATGAGCAGTTCTTC.

With regard to this clone: This same CDR3 is encoded by further DNA sequences in the sample. This chain connects TRBV11-3 to TRBJ1-1; D may be TRBD1 (5 bases). This CDR3 contains 16 residues. V was clipped by 0 bases and J by 7 bases, with 18 bases between them. CDR1 is SGHNT and CDR2 is YENEEA in the germline V gene. This CDR3 is CASSLDGRGGEDEAFF. The CDR3 DNA is TGTGCCAGCAGCTTAGATGGTCGGGGGGGAGAAGATGAAGCTTTCTTT.

This clone has more than one count but fewer than ten. The sample carries other DNA sequences with the same CDR3. The CDR3 reads CASSEAGFRETQYF. The CDR3 DNA sequence: TGTGCCAGCAGTGAAGCAGGTTTTAGAGAGACCCAGTACTTC. V is TRBV25-1 and J is TRBJ2-5; no clear D. Trimming took 2 bases from V and 4 from J, leaving 11 bases between them. The CDR3 sequence is 14 residues long. The germline V gene has CDR1 MGHDK and CDR2 SYGVNS.

The rearrangement uses TRBV11-2 and TRBJ2-1; no clear D gene. V was pared by 5 bases and J by 2 bases, with 16 bases between. The CDR3 loop spans 16 amino acids. In germline, CDR1 is SGHAT, CDR2 FQNNGV. The CDR3 nucleotides are TGTGCCAGCAGCCGCCCCGGCCGCCCGGCCTACAATGAGCAGTTCTTC. Protein sequence: CASSRPGRPAYNEQFF.

The rearrangement links TRBV7-6 to TRBJ1-1, with TRBD1 as a possible D gene (6 bases). Between the trimmed V and J ends, which lost 5 bases and 5 bases, there was a span of 15 bases. In germline, CDR1 is SGHVS, CDR2 FNYEAQ. This CDR3 region has 14 residues. Here the CDR3 DNA reads TGTGCCAGCAGCCAAACACAGGGATATACTGAAGCTTTCTTT. Protein: CASSQTQGYTEAFF. Combining the CDR3 with reference TRBV7-6 and TRBJ1-1 gives the whole variable domain GAGVSQSPRYKVTKRGQDVALRCDPISGHVSLYWYRQALGQGPEFLTYFNYEAQQDKSGLPNDRFSAERPEGSISTLTIQRTEQRDSAMYRCASSQTQGYTEAFFGQGTRLTVV.

V and J are TRBV6-1 and TRBJ1-5, with D maybe TRBD1 (6 bases). CDR3 length: 13 amino acids. Per the germline V gene, CDR1 is MNHNS and CDR2 is SASEGT. Trimming pared 7 bases from V and 6 bases from J, leaving 13 bases between. This CDR3 is CASTVGGIQPQHF. Written as DNA, the CDR3 is TGTGCCAGCACCGTGGGGGGCATTCAGCCCCAGCATTTT.

Details on this clone: The same CDR3 is also encoded by other DNA sequences in this sample. The gene calls are TRBV30 and TRBJ2-3; D is unresolved. V was shortened by 0 bases and J by 4 bases, with 5 bases between the two germline ends. This CDR3 spans 12 amino acids. Germline V CDR1 and CDR2: GTSNPN, SVGIG (reference sequence). In nucleotides, the CDR3 is TGTGCCTGGAGTGTTTTAGCAGATACGCAGTATTTT. As protein: CAWSVLADTQYF.

This rearrangement joins TRBV11-2 to TRBJ1-4; tentatively, D is TRBD1 (6 bases). In germline, CDR1 is SGHAT, CDR2 FQNNGV. CDR3 length: 15 residues. V lost 5 bases to trimming and J lost 4 bases, with 14 bases between them. CDR3 in amino acids: CASSRPRTVNEKLFF. The CDR3 nucleotides are TGTGCCAGCAGCCGACCCCGGACAGTTAATGAAAAACTGTTTTTT.

The CDR3 region is CATSRERQYSNQPQHF. DNA of the CDR3: TGTGCCACCAGCAGAGAACGACAGTATAGCAATCAGCCCCAGCATTTT. V usage is TRBV15 and J usage is TRBJ1-5; possibly TRBD1 for D (5 bases). Trimming cost V 0 bases and J 0 bases, with 9 bases left between them. This CDR3 is 16 amino acids long. CDR1 is LNHNV, CDR2 YYDKDF, per germline (reference sequence).

Turning to this clone: At one of its ends the junction is not consistent with the germline gene, which may arise from a read error. Other DNA sequences from this sample encode an identical CDR3 as well. This chain connects TRBV5-1 to TRBJ2-1; D is perhaps TRBD2 (7 bases). CDR3 size: 15 residues. The germline V gene has CDR1 SGHRS and CDR2 YFSETQ. The CDR3 sequence is CASSSTNREGNEQFF. In DNA, the CDR3 is TGCGCTAGCAGCTCCACCAACAGGGAGGGCAATGAGCAGTTCTTC.

The rearrangement joins TRBV19 to TRBJ2-2; the D is unclear. V lost 3 bases and J 2 bases, leaving 4 bases between the germline ends. CDR1 is LNHDA and CDR2 is SQIVND in the germline V gene (reference sequence). CDR3 length equals 13 residues. CDR3: CASSILNTGELFF. As DNA, the CDR3 is TGTGCCAGTAGTATTTTAAACACCGGGGAGCTGTTTTTT. Full variable domain (missing parts from reference TRBV19 and TRBJ2-2): DGGITQSPKYLFRKEGQNVTLSCEQNLNHDAMYWYRQDPGQGLRLIYYSQIVNDFQKGDIAEGYSVSREKKESFPLTVTSAQKNPTAFYLCASSILNTGELFFGEGSRLTVL.

The J gene is TRBJ2-2, the V gene TRBV18; D gene ambiguous. This CDR3 comprises 13 residues. Trimming took off 1 base at V and 7 bases at J, with 7 bases between the two ends. From germline, CDR1 is KGHSH and CDR2 LQKENI. The CDR3 is CASSPLSRGELFF. In DNA form, the CDR3 reads TGTGCCAGCTCACCACTCTCCCGCGGGGAGCTGTTTTTT.

The chain is built from TRBV2 and TRBJ2-6; no reliable D call. The CDR3 is made up of 16 amino acids. V lost 4 bases to trimming and J lost 4 bases, with 14 bases between them. In germline, CDR1 is SNHLY, CDR2 FYNNEI. This CDR3 reads CASSVDGLRGANVLTF. The CDR3 DNA is TGTGCCAGCAGTGTGGACGGCCTTCGGGGGGCCAACGTCCTGACTTTC.

The chain links TRBV11-2 to TRBJ2-3; 7 nucleotides line up with TRBD2. Trimming removed 5 bases from V and 2 bases from J; junction bases left unmatched: 13. Germline values: CDR1 SGHAT, CDR2 FQNNGV. This CDR3 contains 17 residues. The CDR3 protein is CASSVSGSGSATDTQYF. In DNA form, the CDR3 reads TGTGCCAGCAGCGTAAGTGGTAGCGGGTCAGCCACAGATACGCAGTATTTT.

The chain carries TRBV11-2 and TRBJ1-1; TRBD1 agrees at 7 bases. The V and J ends lost 5 bases and 2 bases, in that order; junction bases with no gene match: 5. The CDR3 covers 14 residues. From germline, CDR1 is SGHAT and CDR2 FQNNGV. CDR3 amino acids: CASSGTDRNTEAFF. CDR3 coding DNA: TGTGCCAGCAGCGGGACAGACAGAAACACTGAAGCTTTCTTT.

This clone occurred once. The chain links TRBV5-1 to TRBJ1-1; no reliable D call. This CDR3 has 14 residues. V lost 3 bases to trimming and J lost 1 base, with 10 bases between them. CDR1 SGHRS and CDR2 YFSETQ come from the germline V gene. CDR3 coding DNA: TGCGCCAGCAGCTCTAATCAGGAGAACACTGAAGCTTTCTTT. Translation gives CASSSNQENTEAFF.

The genes are TRBV5-6 and TRBJ2-1; D not certain. Trimming took off 4 bases at V and 2 bases at J, with 16 bases between the two ends. The CDR3 has 16 amino acids. The germline V gene has CDR1 SGHDT and CDR2 YYEEEE. CDR3 nucleotide sequence: TGTGCCAGCAGCCAATTCATCGTGTTTCCCTACAATGAGCAGTTCTTC. Protein sequence: CASSQFIVFPYNEQFF.

The V and J genes are TRBV6-1 and TRBJ2-7; no clear D gene. V lost 5 bases, J lost 5 bases, and 16 bases lay in between. Germline loops: CDR1 MNHNS, CDR2 SASEGT. CDR3 length: 14 residues. CDR3 sequence reads: CASSYNSLPNEQYF. CDR3 sequence (DNA): TGTGCCAGCAGTTATAACAGTCTTCCCAACGAGCAGTACTTC.

The chain joins TRBV6-1 to TRBJ2-7; either TRBD1 or TRBD2 may supply D (5 bases each). Germline CDR1 is MNHNS and CDR2 is SASEGT. CDR3 length: 11 amino acids. Deletions cut 10 bases from V and 5 bases from J, with 12 bases between. The CDR3 loop reads CATSRGHEQYF. DNA for the CDR3: TGTGCCACCTCCCGGGGCCACGAGCAGTACTTC.

There are a few counts of this clone. V is TRBV6-5 and J is TRBJ2-5, with 12 bases matching TRBD2. Germline loops: CDR1 MNHEY, CDR2 SVGAGI. This CDR3 is built from 15 residues. The trim removed 5 bases at V and 5 bases at J, leaving 6 bases unmatched. CDR3 sequence (DNA): TGTGCCAGCAGTGCGACTAGCGGGAGTGGGGAGACCCAGTACTTC. This sequence encodes CASSATSGSGETQYF.

This chain links TRBV11-2 with TRBJ2-7; 14 nucleotides line up with TRBD2. Germline V gene lookup returns CDR1 SGHAT and CDR2 FQNNGV. Unmatched junction bases numbered 9, after V lost 5 bases and J lost 3 bases. The CDR3 has 17 residues. The DNA of the CDR3 is TGTGCCAGCAGCACTCGGACTAGCGGGAGGAAAGGCTACGAGCAGTACTTC. It codes for CASSTRTSGRKGYEQYF.

The rearrangement uses TRBV19 and TRBJ2-1; 10 bases agree with TRBD2. This CDR3 has 14 residues. Per the germline V gene, CDR1 is LNHDA and CDR2 is SQIVND (reference sequence). The junction had 8 bases not matched to a gene; V was cut back by 9 bases and J by 6 bases. In nucleotides, the CDR3 is TGTGCCAGCGAAGCTAGCGGGAGACGCAATGAGCAGTTCTTC. Its translation: CASEASGRRNEQFF. The entire variable domain, with the rest obtained from reference TRBV19 and TRBJ2-1, is as follows: DGGITQSPKYLFRKEGQNVTLSCEQNLNHDAMYWYRQDPGQGLRLIYYSQIVNDFQKGDIAEGYSVSREKKESFPLTVTSAQKNPTAFYLCASEASGRRNEQFFGPGTRLTVL.

DNA for the CDR3: TGTGCCAGCAGTTTAACAGGGAAACAAGATCAGCCCCAGCATTTT. It translates to CASSLTGKQDQPQHF. The chain joins TRBV27 to TRBJ1-5; weak D call: TRBD1 (6 bases). The ends were cut back, 2 bases at V and 5 bases at J, with 13 bases in the middle. The CDR3 covers 15 residues. The germline gives CDR1 MNHEY, CDR2 SMNVEV (reference sequence).

In its sample, this clone was seen once. The chain uses TRBV30 and TRBJ2-6, with 7 bases matching TRBD1. Germline trimming cut 5 bases from V and 4 bases from J; bases unmatched to any gene: 8. Germline V gives CDR1 GTSNPN, CDR2 SVGIG (reference sequence). The length of the CDR3 is 15 residues. CDR3 DNA sequence: TGTGCCTGGGAAAACAGGGGATACGGGGCCAACGTCCTGACTTTC. This codes for CAWENRGYGANVLTF.

The chain has TRBV27 and TRBJ2-2, with D possibly matching TRBD2 (5 bases). V was clipped by 2 bases and J by 4 bases, with 17 bases between them. The CDR3 sequence is 17 residues long. The germline CDR1 and CDR2 sequences are MNHEY and SMNVEV (reference sequence). This CDR3 reads CASSLMAGIGSTGELFF. As DNA, the CDR3 is TGTGCCAGCAGTTTAATGGCCGGGATAGGGAGCACCGGGGAGCTGTTTTTT.

This rearrangement joins TRBV2 to TRBJ1-2, with D perhaps matching TRBD1 (6 bases). In germline, CDR1 is SNHLY, CDR2 FYNNEI. V was shortened by 5 bases and J by 5 bases, with 12 bases between the two germline ends. The CDR3 has 13 amino acids. CDR3 sequence reads: CASSIEQGYGYTF. DNA for the CDR3: TGTGCCAGCAGTATTGAACAGGGATATGGCTACACCTTC.